This TCR beta chain derives from a study of blood T cell repertoires in COVID-19. Study as a whole: Whether acute or convalescent, the COVID-19 samples came from the United States, Italy and Spain. Sources were T cells, B-cell-depleted T cells, or PBMCs; the material itself was cDNA or gDNA.

As processed by the authors: Amplification with reference gene primers provided the estimates of nucleated cell counts. Profiled with immunoSEQ multiplex PCR; TCRdb holds only in-frame clones, not every one. That table gives V, J and clone size, and the DNA gave D and trimming. The sample holds 150,000 to 200,000 clones, about 86% seen once. Germline V lookup: CDR1 SGHRS, CDR2 YFSETQ. This CDR3 is built from 15 residues. Trimming cost V 1 base and J 1 base, with 8 bases left between them. The clonotype comes from a man between 65 and 85 years old with active or convalescent COVID-19. Sequenced input: peripheral blood. The chain employs TRBV5-1 and TRBJ2-2, with D perhaps matching TRBD1 (6 bases). This CDR3 is CASSLIRGNTGELFF. In nucleotides, the CDR3 is TGCGCCAGCAGCTTGATCAGGGGGAACACCGGGGAGCTGTTTTTT. The full variable domain, completed using reference TRBV5-1 and TRBJ2-2, is KAGVTQTPRYLIKTRGQQVTLSCSPISGHRSVSWYQQTPGQGLQFLFEYFSETQRNKGNFPGRFSGRQFSNSRSEMNVSTLELGDSALYLCASSLIRGNTGELFFGEGSRLTVL.